Following are 10 T cell receptor beta chains from one sample sequenced in a study of T cells in Graves' hyperthyroidism and ophthalmopathy. RNA transcripts served as the template for amplifying TCR beta CDR3 regions. The HTBI primer set was used in a first-round RT-PCR of the TCR CDR3. TCRdb re-called the multiplex PCR reads through MiXCR, storing one row per CDR3 protein. This table has fewer than 500,000 distinct CDR3 sequences, 13% appearing once. Sequenced material: blood. All receptors derive from a man aged 25 to 40 with Graves' hyperthyroidism that later progressed to Graves' ophthalmopathy.

The table lists this clonotype with many counts. In nucleotides, the CDR3 is TGTGCCAGCAGTTCGGTAGTAAGTAGGAACACTGAAGCTTTCTTT. Amino acids: CASSSVVSRNTEAFF. This sequence joins TRBV27 and TRBJ1-1; D gene ambiguous. The CDR3 has 15 residues. V lost 4 bases and J lost 1, with 13 bases in between. CDR1 MNHEY and CDR2 SMNVEV come from the germline V gene (reference sequence).

This clonotype was seen a handful of times. V and J are TRBV24-1 and TRBJ2-4, with 9 bases matching TRBD1. Per the germline V gene, CDR1 is KGHDR and CDR2 is SFDVKD. J was trimmed by 1 base and V by 5 bases; bases with no gene match: 2. CDR3 length equals 15 residues. In DNA, the CDR3 is TGTGCCACCAGTGTTGGACAGGGGGCCAAAAACATTCAGTACTTC. Its protein is CATSVGQGAKNIQYF.

Points on this clonotype: This may be a read error: a much more frequent sequence differs by one nucleotide. This sequence joins TRBV9 and TRBJ1-3, with no clear D. V was clipped by 0 bases and J by 1 base, with 5 bases between them. The CDR3 runs 14 residues. Germline V gene lookup returns CDR1 SGDLS and CDR2 YYNGEE. CDR3 DNA: TGTGCCAGCAGCGTAGCGGGGTCTGGAAACACCATATATTTT. Translation: CASSVAGSGNTIYF.

This clonotype was counted only a few times. A far larger clone is one nucleotide away, so this likely arose from a read error. The V gene is TRBV11-3, the J gene TRBJ2-3, with a possible D match to TRBD2 (6 bases). The germline CDR1 and CDR2 sequences are SGHNT and YENEEA. The CDR3 has 13 amino acids. The CDR3 reads CASSLGTTDMQYF. CDR3 nucleotides: TGTGCCAGCAGCTTAGGGACTACAGATATGCAGTATTTT.

The sample holds many counts of this clonotype. The CDR3: CASSEATGRQPQHF. As DNA, the CDR3 is TGTGCCAGCAGTGAGGCGACAGGGAGACAGCCCCAGCATTTT. V and J are TRBV6-1 and TRBJ1-5; 7 bases are shared with TRBD1. CDR1 is MNHNS, CDR2 SASEGT, per germline. Trimming cost V 3 bases and J 7 bases; bases outside gene matches: 6. This CDR3 contains 14 residues.

J is TRBJ1-3 and V is TRBV7-9; D is possibly TRBD1 (5 bases). The CDR3 spans 15 residues. The germline V gene encodes CDR1 SEHNR and CDR2 FQNEAQ (reference sequence). The V and J ends lost 8 bases and 2 bases respectively, with 16 bases between them. In DNA form, the CDR3 reads TGTGCCAGCGCCAGGGCAGGGTTCACTGGAAACACCATATATTTT. Amino acid sequence: CASARAGFTGNTIYF.

There are a few counts of this clonotype. V gene TRBV27 combines with J gene TRBJ1-2; 7 nucleotides align to TRBD1. Trimming removed 7 bases from V and 7 bases from J; junction bases left unmatched: 12. CDR3 length equals 14 residues. CDR1 and CDR2 (germline): MNHEY, SMNVEV (reference sequence). In DNA, the CDR3 is TGTGCCAGCAAAACGACAGGGTTCGGTTCTGGCTACACCTTC. This translates into CASKTTGFGSGYTF.

V is TRBV12-3 or TRBV12-4 and J is TRBJ1-4; the D is unclear. The CDR3 runs to 14 residues. Trimming took 5 bases from V and 8 from J, leaving 15 bases between them. The CDR3: CASSRGFIGEKLFF. In DNA, the CDR3 is TGTGCCAGCAGTCGTGGCTTCATCGGGGAAAAACTGTTTTTT.

This clonotype appeared many times. The gene calls are TRBV28 and TRBJ1-3; no clear D. Germline CDR1 and CDR2: MDHEN and SYDVKM. Trimming removed 8 bases at V and 3 bases at J, with 11 bases between. This CDR3 spans 13 amino acids. The CDR3 bases are TGTGCCAGCCTACCGGGGTTTGGAAACACCATATATTTT. The encoded protein is CASLPGFGNTIYF.

This chain uses TRBV6-2 or TRBV6-3 with TRBJ2-1; the D gene could be TRBD1 or TRBD2 (5 bases each). Trimming left V 5 bases short and J 4 bases short, with 15 bases between. Germline-derived CDR1 and CDR2 are MNHEY and SVGEGT. The CDR3 consists of 15 residues. In DNA form, the CDR3 reads TGTGCCAGCAGTGTGTCAGGGAGTGTGTACAATGAGCAGTTCTTC. Its translation: CASSVSGSVYNEQFF.